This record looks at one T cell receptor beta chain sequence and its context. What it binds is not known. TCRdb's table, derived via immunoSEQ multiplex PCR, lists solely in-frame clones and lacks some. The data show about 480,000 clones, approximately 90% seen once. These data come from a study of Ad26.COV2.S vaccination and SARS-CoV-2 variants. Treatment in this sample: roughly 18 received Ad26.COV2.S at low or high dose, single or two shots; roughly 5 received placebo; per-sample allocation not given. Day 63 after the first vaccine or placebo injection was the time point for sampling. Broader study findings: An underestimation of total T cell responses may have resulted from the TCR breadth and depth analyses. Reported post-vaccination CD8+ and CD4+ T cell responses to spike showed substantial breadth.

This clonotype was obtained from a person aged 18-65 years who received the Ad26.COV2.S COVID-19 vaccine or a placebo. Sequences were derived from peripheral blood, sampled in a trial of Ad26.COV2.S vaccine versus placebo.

CDR3 sequence (DNA): TGTGCCAGCAGCCCTAGGCTAGCGGGGTCCTACAATGAGCAGTTCTTC. Its protein is CASSPRLAGSYNEQFF. This chain links TRBV7-2 with TRBJ2-1; 9 bases map to TRBD2. J gave up 1 base and V 5 bases, and 6 bases lay outside the gene matches. Germline-derived CDR1 and CDR2 are SGHTA and FQGNSA. The CDR3 covers 16 residues.